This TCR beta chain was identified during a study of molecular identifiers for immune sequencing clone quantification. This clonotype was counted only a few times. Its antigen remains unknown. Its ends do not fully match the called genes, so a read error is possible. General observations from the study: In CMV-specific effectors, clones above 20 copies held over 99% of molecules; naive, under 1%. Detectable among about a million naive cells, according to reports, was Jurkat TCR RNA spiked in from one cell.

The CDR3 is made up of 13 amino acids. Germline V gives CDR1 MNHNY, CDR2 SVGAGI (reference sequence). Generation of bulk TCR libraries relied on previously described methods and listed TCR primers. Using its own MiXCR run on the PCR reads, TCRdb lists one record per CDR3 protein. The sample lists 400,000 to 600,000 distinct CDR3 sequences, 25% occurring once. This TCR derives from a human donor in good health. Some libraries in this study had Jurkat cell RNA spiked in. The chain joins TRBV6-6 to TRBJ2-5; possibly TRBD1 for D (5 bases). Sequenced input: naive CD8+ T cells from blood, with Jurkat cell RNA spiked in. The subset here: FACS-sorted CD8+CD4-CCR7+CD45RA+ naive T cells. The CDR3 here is CASSYSTTEIQYF. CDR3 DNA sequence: TGTGCCAGCAGTTACTCGACGACAGAGATCCAGTACTTC.